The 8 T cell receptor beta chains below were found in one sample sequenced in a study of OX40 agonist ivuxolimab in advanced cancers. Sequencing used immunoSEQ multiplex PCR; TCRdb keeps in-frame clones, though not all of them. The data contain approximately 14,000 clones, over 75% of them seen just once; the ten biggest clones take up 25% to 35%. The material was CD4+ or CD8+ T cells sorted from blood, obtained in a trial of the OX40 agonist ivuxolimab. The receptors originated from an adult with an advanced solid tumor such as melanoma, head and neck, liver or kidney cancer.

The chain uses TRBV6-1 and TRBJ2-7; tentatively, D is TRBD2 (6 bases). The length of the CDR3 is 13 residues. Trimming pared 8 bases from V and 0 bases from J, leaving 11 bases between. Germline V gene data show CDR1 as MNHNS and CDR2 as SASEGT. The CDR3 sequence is CASAGWYSYEQYF. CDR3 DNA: TGTGCCAGCGCGGGATGGTACTCCTACGAGCAGTACTTC.

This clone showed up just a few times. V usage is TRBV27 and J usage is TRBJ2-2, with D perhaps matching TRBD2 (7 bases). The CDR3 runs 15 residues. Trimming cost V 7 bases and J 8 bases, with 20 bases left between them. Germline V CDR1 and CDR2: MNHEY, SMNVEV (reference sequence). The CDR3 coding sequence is TGTGCCAGCACCATGGGGGGGGGCGCTGGTGGGGAGCTGTTTTTT. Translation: CASTMGGGAGGELFF.

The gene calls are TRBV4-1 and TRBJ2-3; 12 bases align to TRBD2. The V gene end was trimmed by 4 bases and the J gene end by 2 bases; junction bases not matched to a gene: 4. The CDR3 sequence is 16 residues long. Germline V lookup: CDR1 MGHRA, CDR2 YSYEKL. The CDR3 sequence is CASSRRTSGNTDTQYF. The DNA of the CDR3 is TGCGCCAGCAGCCGAAGGACTAGCGGGAACACAGATACGCAGTATTTT.

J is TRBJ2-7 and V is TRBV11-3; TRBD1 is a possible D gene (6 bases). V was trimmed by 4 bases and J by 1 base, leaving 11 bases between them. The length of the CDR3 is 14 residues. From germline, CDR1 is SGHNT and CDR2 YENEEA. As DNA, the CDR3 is TGTGCCAGCAGCTCAAACAGGGAGTCCTACGAGCAGTACTTC. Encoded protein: CASSSNRESYEQYF.

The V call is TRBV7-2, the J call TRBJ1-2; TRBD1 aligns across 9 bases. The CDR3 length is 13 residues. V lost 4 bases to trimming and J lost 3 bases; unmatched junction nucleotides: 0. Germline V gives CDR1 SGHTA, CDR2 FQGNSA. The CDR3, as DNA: TGTGCCAGCAGCTGGACAGGGGACTATGGCTACACCTTC. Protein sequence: CASSWTGDYGYTF.

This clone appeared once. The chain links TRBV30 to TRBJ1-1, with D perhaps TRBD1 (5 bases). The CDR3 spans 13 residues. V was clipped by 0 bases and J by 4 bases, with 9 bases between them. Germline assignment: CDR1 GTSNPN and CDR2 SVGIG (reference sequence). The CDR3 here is CAWSVHRSTEAFF. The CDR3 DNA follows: TGTGCCTGGAGTGTTCACAGGAGCACTGAAGCTTTCTTT. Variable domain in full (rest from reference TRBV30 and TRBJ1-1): SQTIHQWPATLVQPVGSPLSLECTVEGTSNPNLYWYRQAAGRGLQLLFYSVGIGQISSEVPQNLSASRPQDRQFILSSKKLLLSDSGFYLCAWSVHRSTEAFFGQGTRLTVV.

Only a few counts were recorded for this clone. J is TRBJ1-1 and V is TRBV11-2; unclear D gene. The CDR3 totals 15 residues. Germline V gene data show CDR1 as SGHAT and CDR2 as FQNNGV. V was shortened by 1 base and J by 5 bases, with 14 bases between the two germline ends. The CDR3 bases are TGTGCCAGCAGCTTAGTGGTCGGTGGAGGGACTGAAGCTTTCTTT. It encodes CASSLVVGGGTEAFF.

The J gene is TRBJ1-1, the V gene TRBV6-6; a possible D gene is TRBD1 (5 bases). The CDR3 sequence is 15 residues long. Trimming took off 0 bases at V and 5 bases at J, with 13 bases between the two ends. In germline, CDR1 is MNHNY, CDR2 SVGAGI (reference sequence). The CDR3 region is CASSYSSIGETEAFF. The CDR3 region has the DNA TGTGCCAGCAGTTACTCGTCTATAGGGGAGACTGAAGCTTTCTTT.